This is a list of T cell receptor beta chains from one sample in a study of shared clonotypes between healthy human individuals. The data were produced by immunoSEQ multiplex PCR, yet TCRdb's version contains in-frame clones alone and is incomplete. The data show millions of clones, around nine tenths seen once. Sequencing was done on a sample of naive CD4+ T cells sorted from blood. Every receptor here comes from a young man in good health. The CDR3 runs from the conserved cysteine through the conserved F or W. Fields, in order: D gene, V gene, clone size, J gene, CDR3 DNA, CDR3 protein. D genes are given only for firm matches. A row's size may be missing; if present it is once, few, many or a size class.

TRBD1	TRBV30	-	TRBJ2-7	TGTGCCTACTCCGTGCGGACAGGGGGCTACGAGCAGTACTTC	CAYSVRTGGYEQYF
-	TRBV5-4	-	TRBJ2-3	TGTGCCAGCAGCTTCTCGGGGAACACAGATACGCAGTATTTT	CASSFSGNTDTQYF
-	TRBV5-1	-	TRBJ2-7	TGCGCCAGCAGCTTGAGCAGGGGCGACCACGAGCAGTACTTC	CASSLSRGDHEQYF
-	TRBV18	-	TRBJ2-7	TGTGCCAGCTCACCGTATCAGGGGGAGGCTGGCGAGCAGTACTTC	CASSPYQGEAGEQYF
TRBD2	TRBV9	-	TRBJ2-7	TGTGCCAGCAGCGTAGCTCTAGCGGGGGTCTACGAGCAGTACTTC	CASSVALAGVYEQYF
-	TRBV2	-	TRBJ2-2	TGTGCCAGCAGTGGAGAGACCACGAACACCGGGGAGCTGTTTTTT	CASSGETTNTGELFF
-	TRBV21-1	-	TRBJ1-2	TGTGCCAGCAGCAAAAAGGTAGATCGGACATACTATGGCTACACCTTC	CASSKKVDRTYYGYTF
TRBD1	TRBV9	-	TRBJ2-3	TGTGCCAGCTCAGGGGGCGATGGCACAGATACGCAGTATTTT	CASSGGDGTDTQYF
TRBD1	TRBV4-1	once	TRBJ1-2	TGCGCCAGCAGCCAAGATAGAACAGGGGATTGGTATGGCTACACCTTC	CASSQDRTGDWYGYTF
TRBD1	TRBV10-3	-	TRBJ2-5	TGTGCCATCAGTGAGTCACCAGGGGGTGAAGAGACCCAGTACTTC	CAISESPGGEETQYF
-	TRBV14	-	TRBJ2-3	TGTGCCAGCAGCCAAGGACGGTTTAGCACAGATACGCAGTATTTT	CASSQGRFSTDTQYF
TRBD1	TRBV30	-	TRBJ1-2	TGTGCCTGGAGGCTGCAGGGGGGACACTATGGCTACACCTTC	CAWRLQGGHYGYTF
TRBD2	TRBV5-4	-	TRBJ2-2	TGTGCCAGCAGCTTGGAGGGACTAGCGGGAGTTACCGGGGAGCTGTTTTTT	CASSLEGLAGVTGELFF
TRBD1	TRBV30	-	TRBJ2-7	TGTGCCTGGAGTCCTGGGCTTGGGGGATGGGACAGGGTTTACGAGCAGTACTTC	CAWSPGLGGWDRVYEQYF
-	TRBV13	-	TRBJ2-4	TGTGCCAGCAGCTTAGCGGGGAATCCATTCCAAAACATTCAGTACTTC	CASSLAGNPFQNIQYF
-	TRBV5-1	-	TRBJ1-6	TGCGCCAGCAGCTCAGACCGGACACCAAACTTTTCACCCCTCCACTTT	CASSSDRTPNFSPLHF
-	TRBV10-2	few	TRBJ1-1	TGCGCCAGCAAAATGACAGGAGGGGCTGAAGCTTTCTTT	CASKMTGGAEAFF
-	TRBV5-1	-	TRBJ2-7	TGCGCCAGCAGCCGGGGCGCTATCTCCTACGAGCAGTACTTC	CASSRGAISYEQYF
-	TRBV19	-	TRBJ2-5	TGTGCCAGTAGTATGTACCTGGACGGGCTGGGGGAGACCCAGTACTTC	CASSMYLDGLGETQYF
-	TRBV2	-	TRBJ1-5	TGTGCCAGCAGGACAGACTTTAATCAGCCCCAGCATTTT	CASRTDFNQPQHF
-	TRBV6-1	-	TRBJ2-7	TGTGCCAGCAGTGGACCCTTAGCAGCGCAGGGCGAGCAGTACTTC	CASSGPLAAQGEQYF
-	TRBV2	-	TRBJ1-4	TGTGCCAGCAGCGGCCGCTTCCCATCCGAAAAACTGTTTTTT	CASSGRFPSEKLFF
-	TRBV9	-	TRBJ2-3	TGTGCCACCAGCCGGACACGGGATGGAGGTACGCAGTATTTT	CATSRTRDGGTQYF
-	TRBV6-6	-	TRBJ2-7	TGTGCCAGCAGTCGAGAAGCAGGTCAAACAGCCTACGAGCAGTACTTC	CASSREAGQTAYEQYF
-	TRBV2	-	TRBJ2-7	TGTGCCAGCAGTTGGGCTTCCCCCACCTACGAGCAGTACTTC	CASSWASPTYEQYF
-	TRBV9	-	TRBJ2-3	TGTGCCAGCAGCGTTACAACACGAGATACGCAGTATTTT	CASSVTTRDTQYF
TRBD2	TRBV6-5	-	TRBJ2-1	TGTGCCAGCAGTACTAGCGGGGGTTCCTACAATGAGCAGTTCTTC	CASSTSGGSYNEQFF
-	TRBV10-3	-	TRBJ1-1	TGTGCCATCAGTGAGTCGGCAAGTGCTGAAGCTTTCTTT	CAISESASAEAFF
TRBD2	TRBV19	-	TRBJ2-1	TGTGCCAGTAGTATAAACCTTGGTACTAGCGGGAAGATGTCCTACAATGAGCAGTTCTTC	CASSINLGTSGKMSYNEQFF
TRBD1	TRBV5-1	-	TRBJ2-3	TGCGCCAGCAGCGCGACAGGGGGCGCCGATACGCAGTATTTT	CASSATGGADTQYF
TRBD1	TRBV10-3	-	TRBJ1-4	TGTGCCATCAGTGAGCGGGACAGGGGAAATGAAAAACTGTTTTTT	CAISERDRGNEKLFF
-	TRBV5-4	-	TRBJ1-6	TGTGCCAGCAGCCCGGGACGCTCCTATAATTCACCCCTCCACTTT	CASSPGRSYNSPLHF
-	TRBV28	-	TRBJ1-5	TGTGCCAGCAGCCAGAACTATCAGCCCCAGCATTTT	CASSQNYQPQHF
-	TRBV7-8	-	TRBJ1-2	TGTGCCAGCAGCTTCCCACACCCGGGCGGTGGCTACACCTTC	CASSFPHPGGGYTF
TRBD1	TRBV2	-	TRBJ1-2	TGTGCCAGCAGTCTCGAGGGGGCGGTCAGGAATGGCTACACCTTC	CASSLEGAVRNGYTF
-	TRBV2	once	TRBJ2-2	TGTGCCAGCAGTGCCTCCGGAGGGGGGAACACCGGGGAGCTGTTTTTT	CASSASGGGNTGELFF
TRBD1	TRBV19	-	TRBJ2-2	TGTGCCAGTAGTATTTCGGACAGGGTGGCCGGGGAGCTGTTTTTT	CASSISDRVAGELFF